This T cell receptor beta chain emerged from a study of T cell changes during pregnancy in multiple sclerosis. The CDR3 extends over 15 amino acids. The germline V and J ends were trimmed by 7 bases and 6 bases, with 19 bases remaining between them. From germline, CDR1 is MNHEY and CDR2 SVGAGI. The data were produced by immunoSEQ multiplex PCR, yet TCRdb's version contains in-frame clones alone and is incomplete. The table has about 20,000 clones, about 88% seen once. The specimen was CD8+ T cells from peripheral blood mononuclear cells, collected in the third trimester of pregnancy. This rearrangement joins TRBV6-5 to TRBJ2-1; the D is unclear. The sequence was obtained from a female donor in good health, enrolled as a control in a pregnancy study. The CDR3 DNA reads TGTGCCAGCACCCCGGAGCCGAGTAATATCAATGAGCAGTTCTTC. Amino acids: CASTPEPSNINEQFF.